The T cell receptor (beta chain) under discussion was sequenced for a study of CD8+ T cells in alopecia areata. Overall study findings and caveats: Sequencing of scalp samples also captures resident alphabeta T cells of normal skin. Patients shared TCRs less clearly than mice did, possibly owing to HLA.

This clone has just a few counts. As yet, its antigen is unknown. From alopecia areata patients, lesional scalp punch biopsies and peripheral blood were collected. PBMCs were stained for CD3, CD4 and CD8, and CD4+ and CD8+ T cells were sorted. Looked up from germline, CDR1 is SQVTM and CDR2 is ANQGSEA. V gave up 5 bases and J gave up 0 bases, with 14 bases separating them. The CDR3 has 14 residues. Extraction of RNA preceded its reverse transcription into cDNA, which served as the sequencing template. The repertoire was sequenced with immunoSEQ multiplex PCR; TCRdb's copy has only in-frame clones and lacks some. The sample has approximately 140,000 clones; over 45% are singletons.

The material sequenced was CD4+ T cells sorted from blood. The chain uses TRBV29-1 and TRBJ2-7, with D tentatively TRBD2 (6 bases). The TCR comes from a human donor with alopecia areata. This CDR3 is CSVQFSGPSYEQYF. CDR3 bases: TGCAGCGTTCAGTTTAGCGGACCCTCCTACGAGCAGTACTTC.